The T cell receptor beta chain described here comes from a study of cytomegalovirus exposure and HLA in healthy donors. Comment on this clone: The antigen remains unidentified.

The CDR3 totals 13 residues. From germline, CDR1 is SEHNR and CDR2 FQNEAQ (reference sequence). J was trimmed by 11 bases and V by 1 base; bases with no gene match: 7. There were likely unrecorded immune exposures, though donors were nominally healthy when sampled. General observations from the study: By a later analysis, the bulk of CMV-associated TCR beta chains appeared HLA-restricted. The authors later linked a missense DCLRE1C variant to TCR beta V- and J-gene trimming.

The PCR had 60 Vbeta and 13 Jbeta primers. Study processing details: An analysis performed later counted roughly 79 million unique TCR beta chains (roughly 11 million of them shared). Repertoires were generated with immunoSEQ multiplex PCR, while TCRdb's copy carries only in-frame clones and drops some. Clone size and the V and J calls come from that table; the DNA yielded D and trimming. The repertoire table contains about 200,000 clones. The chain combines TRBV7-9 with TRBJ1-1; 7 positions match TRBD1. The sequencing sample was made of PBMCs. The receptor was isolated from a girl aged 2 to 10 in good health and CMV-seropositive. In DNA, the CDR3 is TGTGCCAGCAGCTTAGGAATTCAGGGGGACGCTTTCTTT. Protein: CASSLGIQGDAFF. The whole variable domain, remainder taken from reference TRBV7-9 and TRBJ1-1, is DTGVSQNPRHKITKRGQNVTFRCDPISEHNRLYWYRQTLGQGPEFLTYFQNEAQLEKSRLLSDRFSAERPKGSFSTLEIQRTEQGDSAMYLCASSLGIQGDAFFGQGTRLTVV.